One and the same sample provided the 27 T cell receptor beta chains below, sequenced in a study of cytomegalovirus exposure and HLA in healthy donors. Produced via immunoSEQ multiplex PCR; TCRdb's table is partial and in-frame only. The table shows approximately 240,000 clones, with about nine tenths occurring only once. Sequenced: PBMCs. Every receptor here comes from a woman aged 18-29 years in good health and CMV-seronegative.

In DNA form, the CDR3 reads TGTGCCAGCAGTTCTAGCGGGACTCCCCGGGGCGGGGAGCTGTTTTTT. It encodes CASSSSGTPRGGELFF. V and J are TRBV28 and TRBJ2-2, with 9 bases that match TRBD2. This CDR3 is built from 16 residues. CDR1 MDHEN and CDR2 SYDVKM come from the germline V gene. The junction had 10 bases not matched to a gene; V was cut back by 4 bases and J by 7 bases.

In its sample, this clone was seen once. Other DNA sequences within the sample encode an identical CDR3. The J gene is TRBJ1-2, the V gene TRBV27; D gene unclear. The germline gives CDR1 MNHEY, CDR2 SMNVEV (reference sequence). Trimming took off 2 bases at V and 2 bases at J, with 6 bases between the two ends. This CDR3 is 13 amino acids long. The CDR3 spells CASSLGQNYGYTF. CDR3 in DNA: TGTGCCAGCAGTTTAGGGCAGAACTATGGCTACACCTTC.

J is TRBJ2-3 and V is TRBV4-2; D is uncertain. V was clipped by 0 bases and J by 1 base, with 5 bases between them. The CDR3 covers 14 residues. CDR1 is LGHNA and CDR2 is YNFKEQ in the germline V gene. For the CDR3, the DNA is TGTGCCAGCAGCCAAGACGAGGGCACAGATACGCAGTATTTT. It specifies CASSQDEGTDTQYF.

The gene calls are TRBV7-9 and TRBJ1-1; a possible D gene is TRBD1 (5 bases). This CDR3 spans 12 amino acids. The V end was cut by 7 bases, the J end by 6 bases, with 12 bases between. Germline assignment: CDR1 SEHNR and CDR2 FQNEAQ (reference sequence). The CDR3 DNA follows: TGTGCCAGCAATGTGGTAGGGGCTGAAGCTTTCTTT. The encoded protein is CASNVVGAEAFF.

The chain couples TRBV5-1 to TRBJ2-7; 7 nucleotides agree with TRBD1. The V gene's germline CDR1 is SGHRS and CDR2 YFSETQ. The CDR3 runs 14 residues. Trimming cost V 3 bases and J 0 bases; bases outside gene matches: 3. The CDR3 region is CASSYYRGSYEQYF. The CDR3 DNA is TGCGCCAGCAGCTACTACAGGGGCTCCTACGAGCAGTACTTC.

The rearrangement joins TRBV30 to TRBJ1-5; no clear D. This CDR3 contains 14 residues. Germline V gene data show CDR1 as GTSNPN and CDR2 as SVGIG (reference sequence). Deletions cut 2 bases from V and 0 bases from J, with 8 bases between. CDR3 residues: CAWSNINSNQPQHF. In nucleotides, the CDR3 is TGTGCCTGGAGTAACATCAATAGCAATCAGCCCCAGCATTTT.

V and J are TRBV27 and TRBJ1-5; the D gene is possibly TRBD1 (6 bases). The CDR3 is 17 residues long. CDR1 and CDR2 from the germline V gene are MNHEY and SMNVEV (reference sequence). V dropped 5 bases and J dropped 0 bases, with 17 bases sitting between them. The CDR3, as DNA: TGTGCCAGCAGTCCCTGGACAGATCTCCCTAGCAATCAGCCCCAGCATTTT. It yields the protein CASSPWTDLPSNQPQHF.

CDR3 loop: CASSQDSGLAYEQYF. DNA of the CDR3: TGCGCCAGCAGCCAAGATTCGGGACTAGCCTACGAGCAGTACTTC. The chain carries TRBV4-1 and TRBJ2-7, with 8 bases lining up with TRBD2. V was clipped by 0 bases and J by 2 bases; unmatched bases: 3. The CDR3 runs to 15 residues. Germline-derived CDR1 and CDR2 are MGHRA and YSYEKL.

This clone was seen just once. The chain couples TRBV7-2 to TRBJ2-1, with 10 bases lining up with TRBD2. The junction had 5 bases not matched to a gene; V was cut back by 2 bases and J by 7 bases. Germline CDR1 is SGHTA and CDR2 is FQGNSA. The CDR3 loop spans 15 amino acids. CDR3 DNA: TGTGCCAGCAGCTTAAGACTAGCGGGTGGTAATGAGCAGTTCTTC. Its translation: CASSLRLAGGNEQFF.

In its sample, this clone was seen once. This CDR3 reads CASSVRTGLGYEQYF. The CDR3 DNA is TGTGCCAGCAGCGTTAGGACGGGACTAGGCTACGAGCAGTACTTC. V is TRBV5-4 and J is TRBJ2-7; 8 bases match TRBD2. Losses at the gene ends were 4 bases for V and 3 bases for J; bases not matched to a gene: 9. This CDR3 region has 15 residues. Germline CDR1 reads SGHNT; CDR2 reads YYREEE (reference sequence). The entire variable domain, with the rest obtained from reference TRBV5-4 and TRBJ2-7, is as follows: ETGVTQSPTHLIKTRGQQVTLRCSSQSGHNTVSWYQQALGQGPQFIFQYYREEENGRGNFPPRFSGLQFPNYSSELNVNALELDDSALYLCASSVRTGLGYEQYFGPGTRLTVT.

The CDR3 DNA reads as TGTGCCAGCAGCGGGGGCAGGGCGGGTTCGAGCAATCAGCCCCAGCATTTT. As protein: CASSGGRAGSSNQPQHF. The genes are TRBV7-9 and TRBJ1-5, with D possibly matching TRBD1 (6 bases). Germline V lookup: CDR1 SEHNR, CDR2 FQNEAQ (reference sequence). Trimming stripped 5 bases from V and 1 base from J, with 18 bases between. The CDR3 is 17 amino acids.

The chain combines TRBV18 with TRBJ2-1; tentative D call: TRBD1 (6 bases). Germline loops: CDR1 KGHSH, CDR2 LQKENI. The CDR3 consists of 15 residues. Trimming shortened V by 8 bases and J by 5 bases, and 19 bases separated the two germline ends. The DNA for the CDR3 is TGTGCCAGCCTAATGCTAGAAAGGGGGAACAATGAGCAGTTCTTC. It is translated as CASLMLERGNNEQFF.

The chain couples TRBV30 to TRBJ1-3; 7 nucleotides line up with TRBD1. The CDR3 spans 14 residues. Germline values: CDR1 GTSNPN, CDR2 SVGIG (reference sequence). The ends lost 2 bases at V and 1 base at J; junction bases unmatched: 2. CDR3 in amino acids: CAWSTRGSGNTIYF. The CDR3 nucleotides read TGTGCCTGGAGTACCAGGGGGTCTGGAAACACCATATATTTT.

This rearrangement joins TRBV19 to TRBJ1-1; D possibly corresponds to TRBD1 (6 bases). The germline CDR1 and CDR2 sequences are LNHDA and SQIVND (reference sequence). This CDR3 has 13 amino acids. The V gene lost 8 bases and the J gene lost 6 bases, with 16 bases spanning the gap. Here the CDR3 reads CASWGGAIPEAFF. CDR3 coding DNA: TGTGCCAGTTGGGGGGGGGCCATCCCTGAAGCTTTCTTT.

The chain carries TRBV5-1 and TRBJ2-7; 7 nucleotides line up with TRBD2. Looked up from germline, CDR1 is SGHRS and CDR2 is YFSETQ. Losses at the gene ends were 5 bases for V and 3 bases for J; bases not matched to a gene: 5. This CDR3 is 13 amino acids long. The CDR3, as DNA: TGCGCCAGCAGGTGGGACTACCTCTACGAGCAGTACTTC. It specifies CASRWDYLYEQYF.

The chain recombines TRBV7-6 with TRBJ2-1, with D uncertain. The CDR3 is 13 amino acids. Trimming took off 2 bases at V and 3 bases at J, with 5 bases between the two ends. Germline CDR1 reads SGHVS; CDR2 reads FNYEAQ. This chain's CDR3 is CASSLTGYNEQFF. The CDR3 DNA reads as TGTGCCAGCAGCTTAACTGGCTACAATGAGCAGTTCTTC.

The CDR3 bases are TGTGCCAGCAGCCCGCCTAGAACCGGGGAGCTGTTTTTT. Amino acid sequence: CASSPPRTGELFF. The chain joins TRBV9 to TRBJ2-2; no firm D call. The V and J ends lost 4 bases and 5 bases respectively, with 9 bases between them. The CDR3 extends over 13 amino acids. Per the germline V gene, CDR1 is SGDLS and CDR2 is YYNGEE.

This clone has a handful of counts. This chain connects TRBV4-1 to TRBJ2-7; TRBD1 agrees at 10 bases. The CDR3 has 14 amino acids. V shed 4 bases and J 4 bases; nucleotides not matched to a gene: 4. CDR1 and CDR2 from the germline V gene are MGHRA and YSYEKL. The CDR3 region is CASSRGQGPYEQYF. The CDR3 DNA reads as TGCGCCAGCAGCCGGGGACAGGGGCCGTACGAGCAGTACTTC.

V is TRBV30 and J is TRBJ1-2; D possibly corresponds to TRBD1 (6 bases). CDR1 is GTSNPN, CDR2 SVGIG, per germline (reference sequence). The V and J ends lost 2 bases and 5 bases respectively, with 9 bases between them. The CDR3 runs 12 residues. The CDR3 loop reads CAWSQGTYGYTF. The DNA of the CDR3 is TGTGCCTGGAGTCAGGGGACGTATGGCTACACCTTC.

Note on this clone: Other DNA sequences in the sample encode the same CDR3. The rearrangement links TRBV5-1 to TRBJ2-3; perhaps TRBD1 as D (6 bases). The V gene's germline CDR1 is SGHRS and CDR2 YFSETQ. The CDR3 length is 13 residues. The V gene lost 7 bases and the J gene lost 5 bases, with 14 bases spanning the gap. CDR3 sequence: CASRTGTGDTQYF. Here the CDR3 DNA reads TGCGCCAGCCGTACAGGGACGGGAGATACGCAGTATTTT.

The V and J genes are TRBV19 and TRBJ1-2; 8 nucleotides match TRBD1. Germline loops: CDR1 LNHDA, CDR2 SQIVND (reference sequence). V was pared by 5 bases and J by 4 bases, with 6 bases of the junction left unmatched. CDR3 length: 14 residues. CDR3 loop: CASSLDRGSYGYTF. CDR3 nucleotide sequence: TGTGCCAGTAGTCTTGACAGGGGCTCCTATGGCTACACCTTC.

The genes are TRBV27 and TRBJ2-1; 12 nucleotides line up with TRBD2. V gave up 7 bases and J gave up 8 bases; unmatched junction bases: 12. CDR3 length: 16 amino acids. CDR1 MNHEY and CDR2 SMNVEV come from the germline V gene (reference sequence). CDR3 region: CASIATTSGRRDEQFF. CDR3 bases: TGTGCCAGCATAGCCACGACTAGCGGGAGAAGGGATGAGCAGTTCTTC.

The CDR3 DNA reads as TGTGCCAGCTCCCCTATTGCGGCGCTTTACAATGAGCAGTTCTTC. This codes for CASSPIAALYNEQFF. This rearrangement joins TRBV18 to TRBJ2-1; the D is unclear. V was shortened by 6 bases and J by 4 bases, with 16 bases between the two germline ends. This CDR3 spans 15 amino acids. The V gene's germline CDR1 is KGHSH and CDR2 LQKENI.

The chain carries TRBV7-2 and TRBJ2-2, with 13 bases matching TRBD2. The ends lost 5 bases at V and 4 bases at J; junction bases unmatched: 7. Per germline, CDR1 SGHTA and CDR2 FQGNSA. This CDR3 is 17 amino acids long. The CDR3 DNA reads as TGTGCCAGCAGCCCCTCGGGACTAGCGGGATTCACCGGGGAGCTGTTTTTT. Translation: CASSPSGLAGFTGELFF. Full variable domain (outside the CDR3, taken from reference TRBV7-2 and TRBJ2-2): GAGVSQSPSNKVTEKGKDVELRCDPISGHTALYWYRQSLGQGLEFLIYFQGNSAPDKSGLPSDRFSAERTGGSVSTLTIQRTQQEDSAVYLCASSPSGLAGFTGELFFGEGSRLTVL.

The rearrangement links TRBV21-1 to TRBJ2-1; the listed D gene, TRBD2, was not tested against the DNA. TRBV21-1 is a documented pseudogene. This CDR3 is 21 amino acids long. In nucleotides, the CDR3 is TGTGCCAGCAGGGACCAGGGTGCCGGGGAGAGGGCTAGCGGGAGGTACAATGAGCAGTTCTTC. The encoded protein is CASRDQGAGERASGRYNEQFF.

CDR3 coding DNA: TGTGCCAGCAGTTCCACAGGGGTAGCTGAAGCTTTCTTT. Its translation: CASSSTGVAEAFF. The J gene is TRBJ1-1, the V gene TRBV27; 7 nucleotides match TRBD1. V lost 4 bases, J lost 6 bases, and 5 bases stayed unmatched. There are 13 residues in the CDR3. Germline V lookup: CDR1 MNHEY, CDR2 SMNVEV (reference sequence).

The CDR3 protein is CASSQVSRLAGGETQYF. The CDR3 DNA reads TGCGCCAGCAGCCAAGTGAGCAGACTAGCGGGAGGCGAGACCCAGTACTTC. The chain uses TRBV5-1 and TRBJ2-5; 13 bases match TRBD2. Germline CDR1 is SGHRS and CDR2 is YFSETQ. The V gene end was trimmed by 4 bases and the J gene end by 5 bases; junction bases not matched to a gene: 11. The CDR3 runs to 17 residues.